The rows below give T cell receptor beta chains drawn from one sample of a study of technical replicates of blood from a handful of donors. TCRdb keeps only in-frame clones here, not all; method: immunoSEQ multiplex PCR. The sample has tens of thousands of clones, roughly nine tenths seen once. Specimen: T cells isolated from PBMCs. Every receptor here comes from a human donor in good health. Each CDR3 is given with its conserved first and last residue. Each record gives: J gene, D gene, clone size, V gene, CDR3 DNA, CDR3 protein. The D gene is left open where the match is weak. Rows give clone size only sometimes, using once, few, many, or a class for an expanded clone.

TRBJ2-7 | TRBD2 | NA | TRBV4-1 | TGCGCCAGCAGCCAAATAAGACTAGCGGTATCGTCCTACGAGCAGTACTTC | CASSQIRLAVSSYEQYF
TRBJ2-5 | TRBD1 | few | TRBV11-2 | TGTGCCAGCAGCCCTCCGAGACAGGGGCTTCAAGAGACCCAGTACTTC | CASSPPRQGLQETQYF
TRBJ2-2 | TRBD2 | NA | TRBV11-2 | TGTGCCAGCCCTAGCGGGGGGGCCACCGGGGAGCTGTTTTTT | CASPSGGATGELFF
TRBJ1-1 | NA | few | TRBV27 | TGTGCCAGCAGTTTACAGGGAAACACTGAAGCTTTCTTT | CASSLQGNTEAFF
TRBJ2-2 | TRBD1 | NA | TRBV27 | TGTGCCAGTAAACCGGACAGGCGCACCGGGGAGCTGTTTTTT | CASKPDRRTGELFF
TRBJ2-7 | TRBD1 | NA | TRBV10-3 | TGTGCCATCAGTCTACAAGCGGACAGGGACGAGCAGTACTTC | CAISLQADRDEQYF
TRBJ2-1 | TRBD2 | NA | TRBV10-3 | TGTGCCTCCAGGACTAGCGGGGGGGCCTCCTACAATGAGCAGTTCTTC | CASRTSGGASYNEQFF
TRBJ2-7 | TRBD1 | NA | TRBV6-5 | TGTGCCAGTAGACAGGGGGCGCTGGGAGAGCAGTACTTC | CASRQGALGEQYF
TRBJ2-5 | TRBD1 | NA | TRBV5-4 | TGTGCCAGCAGTCCGGACCTCGGGCAGGGACAGGAGACCCAGTACTTC | CASSPDLGQGQETQYF
TRBJ1-6 | NA | NA | TRBV19 | TGTGCCAGTAGTATTCGTTCTCGGCGGAGGGTATCGGATTCACCCCTCCACTTT | CASSIRSRRRVSDSPLHF
TRBJ2-7 | TRBD2 | NA | TRBV5-1 | TGCGCCAGCAGCCACGGGACTAGCGGGAGGTACGAGCAGTACTTC | CASSHGTSGRYEQYF
TRBJ2-4 | TRBD1 | NA | TRBV7-9 | TGTGCCAGCAGCTCGGGACAGGCCAGGGGGGACATTCAGTACTTC | CASSSGQARGDIQYF
TRBJ2-3 | NA | NA | TRBV9 | TGTGCCAGCAGCGTCCGGTCCACAGATACGCAGTATTTT | CASSVRSTDTQYF
TRBJ1-4 | NA | NA | TRBV4-1 | TGCGCCAGCAGTCTACTAATCCTAACAGGGAGTCGAGAAAAACTGTTTTTT | CASSLLILTGSREKLFF
TRBJ1-1 | NA | NA | TRBV7-3 | TGTGCCAGCAGCTCATCCATGAACACTGAAGCTTTCTTT | CASSSSMNTEAFF
TRBJ2-7 | NA | NA | TRBV20-1 | TGCAGTGCTAGAGACAACGAGCAGTACTTC | CSARDNEQYF
TRBJ1-5 | NA | NA | TRBV11-2 | TGTGCCAGCAGCTCCGGGAAGGTGGGTAGCAATCAGCCCCAGCATTTT | CASSSGKVGSNQPQHF
TRBJ1-1 | NA | NA | TRBV6-5 | TGTGCCAGCAGTTACGACCCCGGGACTATGAACACTGAAGCTTTCTTT | CASSYDPGTMNTEAFF
TRBJ2-3 | NA | NA | TRBV9 | TGTGCCAGCAGCGTTAACAGCGGAGGCACAGATACGCAGTATTTT | CASSVNSGGTDTQYF
TRBJ2-7 | TRBD1 | NA | TRBV19 | TGTGCCAGTAGTATAAGGGACAGCTACGAGCAGTACTTC | CASSIRDSYEQYF
TRBJ1-5 | NA | NA | TRBV5-3 | TGTGCCAGAAGCTCGGGTTTTAATGCGGCCAGGGTCAATCAGCCCCAGCATTTT | CARSSGFNAARVNQPQHF
TRBJ2-7 | NA | NA | TRBV9 | TGTGCCAGCAGCGCAACCTACGAGCAGTACTTC | CASSATYEQYF